The clone carrying this T cell receptor beta chain came up a few times. Its target is unknown. MiXCR, applied by TCRdb to the 5' RACE reads, yields one record per CDR3 protein. The table shows under 7,000 distinct CDR3 sequences, with roughly 31% occurring only once. Trimming left V 0 bases short and J 11 bases short, with 19 bases between. The CDR3 loop spans 14 amino acids. Germline CDR1 DFQATT, CDR2 SNEGSKA (reference sequence). Study outcomes and limitations: Whole repertoires were not studied in the larger cohort, only one V-J beta rearrangement.

V is TRBV20-1 and J is TRBJ1-1; D possibly corresponds to TRBD1 (5 bases). The clonotype was recovered from a female donor with breast cancer. Sequencing was carried out using memory CD4+ T cells sorted from a lymph node. Subset indicated: memory CD4+ T cells, CD4+CD45RO+CD25-. CDR3 region: CSARDVIGGLRAFF. The CDR3, as DNA: TGCAGTGCTAGAGATGTGATCGGGGGATTAAGGGCTTTCTTT.